A single T cell receptor (beta chain) is shown here with its context. The sample originates from a study of T cells in Graves' hyperthyroidism and ophthalmopathy. The PBMCs studied were ones that came from 10 ml fresh peripheral blood. Germline V gene data show CDR1 as SGHRS and CDR2 as YFSETQ. Trimming pared 4 bases from V and 9 bases from J, leaving 26 bases between. The CDR3 covers 17 residues. Template material for amplifying TCR beta CDR3 regions consisted of RNA transcripts. Primed by the HTBI set, a first-round RT-PCR was run on the TCR CDR3. A single record per CDR3 protein comes from TCRdb applying MiXCR to the multiplex PCR reads. This table has about 600,000 distinct CDR3 sequences, 15% to 20% appearing once.

The sequence derives from a woman aged 40 to 50 with Graves' ophthalmopathy. Sequenced input: blood. V is TRBV5-1 and J is TRBJ2-1; D uncertain. As DNA, the CDR3 is TGCGCCAGCAGCGTCATCGCGACAAGGAACCTGGTAACTGAGCAGTTCTTC. Its protein product is CASSVIATRNLVTEQFF.